This T cell receptor beta chain was sequenced during a study of shared clonotypes between healthy human individuals. V lost 3 bases to trimming and J lost 2 bases; unmatched junction nucleotides: 12. Per germline, CDR1 SNHLY and CDR2 FYNNEI. CDR3 length equals 18 residues. The naive CD8 population came from CD45RO-negative cells selected for CCR7, without terminally differentiated effector memory CD45RA+ cells. Free of recent acute infections or vaccinations, the donors were healthy HIV-negative adults. This clone was found once. The protocol was immunoSEQ multiplex PCR, while the TCRdb copy is restricted to in-frame clones and leaves out a portion. The sample has about 2 million clones; approximately 94% are singletons.

The source is a man younger than 30 in good health. The specimen was naive CD8+ T cells sorted from blood. This chain uses TRBV2 with TRBJ2-7, with 11 bases that match TRBD2. CDR3 DNA: TGTGCCAGCAGTGAGTCCCACAGGCTAGCGGGGGGCACCTACGAGCAGTACTTC. It specifies CASSESHRLAGGTYEQYF.